A selection of T cell receptor beta chains follows, all from one sample in a study of OX40 agonist ivuxolimab in advanced cancers. Using immunoSEQ multiplex PCR, the repertoire was profiled, and TCRdb retains in-frame clones only, with some absent. The table records 40,000 to 45,000 clones, 75% to 90% of them present only once. The sample was CD4+ or CD8+ T cells sorted from blood, taken in a trial of the OX40 agonist ivuxolimab. Every receptor here comes from an adult with an advanced solid tumor such as melanoma, head and neck, liver or kidney cancer. Each CDR3 is given with its conserved first and last residue. The order of the fields is clone size, D gene, J gene, V gene, CDR3 DNA, CDR3 protein. The D gene is left open where the match is weak. Not all rows give a size; the values are once, few, many and, for expanded clones, a class.

clone size: NA; D gene: NA; J gene: TRBJ1-1; V gene: TRBV6-5; CDR3 DNA: TGTGCCAGCAGTTATTATGGCGGCATGAACACTGAAGCTTTCTTT; CDR3 protein: CASSYYGGMNTEAFF
clone size: NA; D gene: NA; J gene: TRBJ2-1; V gene: TRBV6-5; CDR3 DNA: TGTGCCAGCAGCCCGATGAGCTCCTACAATGAGCAGTTCTTC; CDR3 protein: CASSPMSSYNEQFF
clone size: NA; D gene: NA; J gene: TRBJ2-5; V gene: TRBV5-1; CDR3 DNA: TGCGCCAGCAGCTTGTGGCTGGGCGTCCAAGAGACCCAGTACTTC; CDR3 protein: CASSLWLGVQETQYF
clone size: NA; D gene: NA; J gene: TRBJ2-7; V gene: TRBV7-5; CDR3 DNA: TGTGCCAGCAGCTCCGACAGGGGGTTCTTCTACGAGCAGTACTTC; CDR3 protein: CASSSDRGFFYEQYF
clone size: NA; D gene: NA; J gene: TRBJ1-2; V gene: TRBV28; CDR3 DNA: TGTGCCAGCAGTCCAGGTTCACGGTTAAACTATGGCTACACCTTC; CDR3 protein: CASSPGSRLNYGYTF
clone size: NA; D gene: NA; J gene: TRBJ1-1; V gene: TRBV29-1; CDR3 DNA: TGCTTCTTGCGGGGGCTGAAGAACACTGAAGCTTTCTTT; CDR3 protein: CFLRGLKNTEAFF
clone size: NA; D gene: TRBD1; J gene: TRBJ2-3; V gene: TRBV6-5; CDR3 DNA: TGTGCCAGCAAAGGGAGCAGGGGGTATTCTACGCAGTATTTT; CDR3 protein: CASKGSRGYSTQYF
clone size: NA; D gene: NA; J gene: TRBJ2-3; V gene: TRBV6-6; CDR3 DNA: TGTGCCAGCAGTCCCCGGGGGCATTTAGGCTTTGATACGCAGTATTTT; CDR3 protein: CASSPRGHLGFDTQYF
clone size: once; D gene: TRBD2; J gene: TRBJ2-7; V gene: TRBV5-1; CDR3 DNA: TGCGCCAGCAGCTTGGAGGCCCCCCGTCATACTAGCGGGAGGATTTACGAGCAGTACTTC; CDR3 protein: CASSLEAPRHTSGRIYEQYF
clone size: NA; D gene: TRBD2; J gene: TRBJ2-3; V gene: TRBV18; CDR3 DNA: TGTGCCAGCTCACCAGGGGGGGAAAATACGCAGTATTTT; CDR3 protein: CASSPGGENTQYF
clone size: NA; D gene: NA; J gene: TRBJ2-2; V gene: TRBV9; CDR3 DNA: TGTGCCAGCAGCGCAAGACGACAGGCCGGGGAGCTGTTTTTT; CDR3 protein: CASSARRQAGELFF
clone size: NA; D gene: TRBD1; J gene: TRBJ1-2; V gene: TRBV5-4; CDR3 DNA: TGTGCCAGCAGCTCGGGACAGGCACCCAACTATGGCTACACCTTC; CDR3 protein: CASSSGQAPNYGYTF
clone size: NA; D gene: NA; J gene: TRBJ1-5; V gene: TRBV6-4; CDR3 DNA: TGTGCCAGCAGTGAGGAGGATGAGGTCCGCAATCAGCCCCAGCATTTT; CDR3 protein: CASSEEDEVRNQPQHF
clone size: NA; D gene: TRBD1; J gene: TRBJ1-1; V gene: TRBV5-1; CDR3 DNA: TGCGCCAGCAGCCACACCGGGACAGCTGGTGTCACTGAAGCTTTCTTT; CDR3 protein: CASSHTGTAGVTEAFF
clone size: NA; D gene: TRBD2; J gene: TRBJ2-2; V gene: TRBV9; CDR3 DNA: TGTGCCAGCAGCCCCTGGACTAGCGGGAACACCGGGGAGCTGTTTTTT; CDR3 protein: CASSPWTSGNTGELFF
clone size: NA; D gene: TRBD1; J gene: TRBJ2-1; V gene: TRBV7-3; CDR3 DNA: TGTGCCAGCAGCTTAGACAGGGGGACGTACAATGAGCAGTTCTTC; CDR3 protein: CASSLDRGTYNEQFF
clone size: NA; D gene: NA; J gene: TRBJ1-2; V gene: TRBV19; CDR3 DNA: TGTGCCAGTAGGGGAAGAAACTATGGCTACACCTTC; CDR3 protein: CASRGRNYGYTF
clone size: NA; D gene: TRBD1; J gene: TRBJ1-3; V gene: TRBV18; CDR3 DNA: TGTGCCAGCTCATCGGGACAGGGGAACACCATATATTTT; CDR3 protein: CASSSGQGNTIYF
clone size: NA; D gene: NA; J gene: TRBJ2-7; V gene: TRBV5-1; CDR3 DNA: TGCGCCAGCAGCTTGGAACAGGGCGGTTACGAGCAGTACTTC; CDR3 protein: CASSLEQGGYEQYF
clone size: few; D gene: NA; J gene: TRBJ2-7; V gene: TRBV27; CDR3 DNA: TGTGCCAGCAGTCCCCAGTCTCGGGTCTACGAGCAGTACTTC; CDR3 protein: CASSPQSRVYEQYF
clone size: few; D gene: NA; J gene: TRBJ2-1; V gene: TRBV5-1; CDR3 DNA: TGCGCCAGCAGGCCGGGACTCCTAAACAATGAGCAGTTCTTC; CDR3 protein: CASRPGLLNNEQFF
clone size: NA; D gene: TRBD2; J gene: TRBJ2-7; V gene: TRBV5-4; CDR3 DNA: TGTGCCAGCAGCAGTGGACTAGCGGGCGTGGAGAGGAGACGATACGAGCAGTACTTC; CDR3 protein: CASSSGLAGVERRRYEQYF
clone size: NA; D gene: TRBD1; J gene: TRBJ2-3; V gene: TRBV5-4; CDR3 DNA: TGTGCCAGCAGCTTACAGGGGGCTGTTGCAGATACGCAGTATTTT; CDR3 protein: CASSLQGAVADTQYF
clone size: NA; D gene: NA; J gene: TRBJ2-1; V gene: TRBV11-3; CDR3 DNA: TGTGCCAGCAGCTTACGGAGGGCGCGGGCCGCTTACAATGAGCAGTTCTTC; CDR3 protein: CASSLRRARAAYNEQFF
clone size: NA; D gene: TRBD1; J gene: TRBJ2-5; V gene: TRBV30; CDR3 DNA: TGTGCCTGGGCCGGACAGGTCCGGGAGACCCAGTACTTC; CDR3 protein: CAWAGQVRETQYF
clone size: NA; D gene: NA; J gene: TRBJ2-7; V gene: TRBV28; CDR3 DNA: TGTGCCACCCAGGGGCAAAGTTCAGGCGAGCAGTACTTC; CDR3 protein: CATQGQSSGEQYF
clone size: NA; D gene: TRBD1; J gene: TRBJ1-4; V gene: TRBV5-1; CDR3 DNA: TGCGCCAGCAGAGGGGGACAGGTCTTGGAAAAACTGTTTTTT; CDR3 protein: CASRGGQVLEKLFF
clone size: NA; D gene: NA; J gene: TRBJ1-1; V gene: TRBV6-5; CDR3 DNA: TGTGCCAGCCGGGGGAACACTGAAGCTTTCTTT; CDR3 protein: CASRGNTEAFF
clone size: NA; D gene: NA; J gene: TRBJ1-1; V gene: TRBV19; CDR3 DNA: TGTGCCAGTAGCCGGGTCGGGGCCTCGGGAAACACTGAAGCTTTCTTT; CDR3 protein: CASSRVGASGNTEAFF
clone size: NA; D gene: NA; J gene: TRBJ1-3; V gene: TRBV5-6; CDR3 DNA: TGTGCCAGCAGCTTGAGACGGTTCTCTGGAAACACCATATATTTT; CDR3 protein: CASSLRRFSGNTIYF
clone size: NA; D gene: TRBD1; J gene: TRBJ2-1; V gene: TRBV11-2; CDR3 DNA: TGTGCCAGCAGCCCGGGGACAGCTGAGCAGTTCTTC; CDR3 protein: CASSPGTAEQFF
clone size: NA; D gene: NA; J gene: TRBJ2-6; V gene: TRBV4-1; CDR3 DNA: TGCGCCAGCAGCCAAGAATCGGGACGCCGGAGCTCTGGGGCCAACGTCCTGACTTTC; CDR3 protein: CASSQESGRRSSGANVLTF
clone size: few; D gene: NA; J gene: TRBJ2-5; V gene: TRBV6-1; CDR3 DNA: TGTGCCAGCAGTGACCAGTTAACAGGACCCCAAGAGACCCAGTACTTC; CDR3 protein: CASSDQLTGPQETQYF
clone size: NA; D gene: NA; J gene: TRBJ2-6; V gene: TRBV5-4; CDR3 DNA: TGTGCCAGCAGCTCCCCGCTCTCTGGGGCCAACGTCCTGACTTTC; CDR3 protein: CASSSPLSGANVLTF
clone size: NA; D gene: NA; J gene: TRBJ1-2; V gene: TRBV19; CDR3 DNA: TGTGCCAGTAGTAGGAGGGAGATCTCCTATGGCTACACCTTC; CDR3 protein: CASSRREISYGYTF
clone size: NA; D gene: NA; J gene: TRBJ2-5; V gene: TRBV6-6; CDR3 DNA: TGTGCCAGCAGTTACTCAGGGTGGGAGACCCAGTACTTC; CDR3 protein: CASSYSGWETQYF
clone size: NA; D gene: NA; J gene: TRBJ2-3; V gene: TRBV5-4; CDR3 DNA: TGTGCCAGCAGCTCCCTTAAACTGTATAGCACAGATACGCAGTATTTT; CDR3 protein: CASSSLKLYSTDTQYF
clone size: NA; D gene: TRBD1; J gene: TRBJ2-7; V gene: TRBV6-6; CDR3 DNA: TGTGCCAGCAGACCCCACAGGGGGCTGAGCGAGCAGTACTTC; CDR3 protein: CASRPHRGLSEQYF
clone size: NA; D gene: NA; J gene: TRBJ1-2; V gene: TRBV6-5; CDR3 DNA: TGTGCCAGCAGACTACGGGGGGGGTCTCATGGCTACACCTTC; CDR3 protein: CASRLRGGSHGYTF
clone size: NA; D gene: NA; J gene: TRBJ1-1; V gene: TRBV9; CDR3 DNA: TGTGCCAGCAGCGTATCGACTAACACTGAAGCTTTCTTT; CDR3 protein: CASSVSTNTEAFF
clone size: NA; D gene: TRBD2; J gene: TRBJ2-7; V gene: TRBV5-1; CDR3 DNA: TGCGCCAGCAGCTTGACTAGCGGGAGTTTTGAGCAGTACTTC; CDR3 protein: CASSLTSGSFEQYF
clone size: NA; D gene: NA; J gene: TRBJ2-6; V gene: TRBV2; CDR3 DNA: TGTGCCAGCAAAGCCTCGCCTGGGGCCAACGTCCTGACTTTC; CDR3 protein: CASKASPGANVLTF